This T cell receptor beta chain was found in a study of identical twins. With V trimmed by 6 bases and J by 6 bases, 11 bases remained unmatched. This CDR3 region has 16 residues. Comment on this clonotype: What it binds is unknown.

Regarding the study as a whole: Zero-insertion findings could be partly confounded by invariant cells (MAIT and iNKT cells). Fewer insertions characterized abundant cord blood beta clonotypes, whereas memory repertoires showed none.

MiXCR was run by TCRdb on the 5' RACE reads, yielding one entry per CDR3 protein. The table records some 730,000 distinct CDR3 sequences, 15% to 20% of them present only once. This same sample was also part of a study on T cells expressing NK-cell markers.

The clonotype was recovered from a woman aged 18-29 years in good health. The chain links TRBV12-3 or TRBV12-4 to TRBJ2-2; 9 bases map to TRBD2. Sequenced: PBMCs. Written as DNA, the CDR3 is TGTGCCAGCAGCCGCCTCGGCGGGAGGGCCTCCGGGGAGCTGTTTTTT. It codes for CASSRLGGRASGELFF.